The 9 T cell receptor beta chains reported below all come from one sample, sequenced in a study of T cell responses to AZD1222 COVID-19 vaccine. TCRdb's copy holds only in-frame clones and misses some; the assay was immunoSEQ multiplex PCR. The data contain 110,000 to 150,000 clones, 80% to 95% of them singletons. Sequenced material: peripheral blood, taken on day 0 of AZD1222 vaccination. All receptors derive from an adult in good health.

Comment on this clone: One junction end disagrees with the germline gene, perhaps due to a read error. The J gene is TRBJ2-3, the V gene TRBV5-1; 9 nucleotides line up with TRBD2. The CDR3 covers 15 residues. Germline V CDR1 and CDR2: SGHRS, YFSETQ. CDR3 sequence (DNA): TGCGCCAGCAGCTTGGAGACTAGCGGCACCGATACGCAGTATTTT. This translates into CASSLETSGTDTQYF. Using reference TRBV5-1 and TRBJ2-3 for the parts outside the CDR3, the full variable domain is KAGVTQTPRYLIKTRGQQVTLSCSPISGHRSVSWYQQTPGQGLQFLFEYFSETQRNKGNFPGRFSGRQFSNSRSEMNVSTLELGDSALYLCASSLETSGTDTQYFGPGTRLTVL.

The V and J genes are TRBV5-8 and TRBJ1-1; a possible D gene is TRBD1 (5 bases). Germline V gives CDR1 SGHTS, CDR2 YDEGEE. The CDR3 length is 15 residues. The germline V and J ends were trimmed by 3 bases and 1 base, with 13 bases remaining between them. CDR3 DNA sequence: TGTGCCAGCAGCTGGACGTGGGGGACGAACACTGAAGCTTTCTTT. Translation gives CASSWTWGTNTEAFF.

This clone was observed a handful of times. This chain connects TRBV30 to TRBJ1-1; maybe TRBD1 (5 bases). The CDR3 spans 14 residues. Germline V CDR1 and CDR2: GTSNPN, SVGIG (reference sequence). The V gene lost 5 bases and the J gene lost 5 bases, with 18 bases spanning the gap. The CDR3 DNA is TGTGCCTGGGGGGGAAACTCGACGGGGACTGAAGCTTTCTTT. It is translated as CAWGGNSTGTEAFF.

The CDR3 DNA is TGTGCCAGCAGCTTGGGACAGGCCTCTGGGGCCAACGTCCTGACTTTC. Protein product: CASSLGQASGANVLTF. The chain carries TRBV5-8 and TRBJ2-6; possibly TRBD1 for D (6 bases). CDR1 is SGHTS and CDR2 is YDEGEE in the germline V gene. The CDR3 is 16 residues long. V lost 0 bases and J 0 bases, leaving 7 bases between the germline ends.

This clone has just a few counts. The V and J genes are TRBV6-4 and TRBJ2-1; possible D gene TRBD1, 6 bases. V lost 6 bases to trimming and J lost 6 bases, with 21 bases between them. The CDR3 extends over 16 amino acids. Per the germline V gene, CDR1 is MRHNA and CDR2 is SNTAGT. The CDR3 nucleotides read TGTGCCAGCAGCCAGATCAGGGGAGAACTAGGCAATGAGCAGTTCTTC. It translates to CASSQIRGELGNEQFF.

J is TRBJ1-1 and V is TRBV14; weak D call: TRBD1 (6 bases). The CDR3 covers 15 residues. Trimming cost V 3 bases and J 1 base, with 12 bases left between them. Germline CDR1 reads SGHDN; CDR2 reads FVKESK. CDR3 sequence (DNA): TGTGCCAGCAGCCACTACAGGGCGGGGAACACTGAAGCTTTCTTT. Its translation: CASSHYRAGNTEAFF. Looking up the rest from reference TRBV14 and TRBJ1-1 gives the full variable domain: EAGVTQFPSHSVIEKGQTVTLRCDPISGHDNLYWYRRVMGKEIKFLLHFVKESKQDESGMPNNRFLAERTGGTYSTLKVQPAELEDSGVYFCASSHYRAGNTEAFFGQGTRLTVV.

The CDR3 here is CASSLIGKGGDGYTF. CDR3 nucleotides: TGTGCCAGCAGCTTGATTGGGAAGGGGGGTGATGGCTACACCTTC. This rearrangement joins TRBV5-5 to TRBJ1-2, with a possible D match to TRBD1 (6 bases). This CDR3 region has 15 residues. Germline V gene lookup returns CDR1 SGHKS and CDR2 YYEKEE (reference sequence). Between the trimmed V and J ends, which lost 1 base and 6 bases, there was a span of 16 bases.

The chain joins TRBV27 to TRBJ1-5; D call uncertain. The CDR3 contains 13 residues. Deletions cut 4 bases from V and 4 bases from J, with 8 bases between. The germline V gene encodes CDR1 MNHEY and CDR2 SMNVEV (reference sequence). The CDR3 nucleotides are TGTGCCAGCAGTTCGTGGGCTAATCAGCCCCAGCATTTT. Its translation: CASSSWANQPQHF.

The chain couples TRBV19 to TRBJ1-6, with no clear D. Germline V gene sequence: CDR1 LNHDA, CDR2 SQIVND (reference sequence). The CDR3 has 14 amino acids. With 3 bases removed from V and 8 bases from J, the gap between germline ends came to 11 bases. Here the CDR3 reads CASSILPLDSPLHF. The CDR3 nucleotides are TGTGCCAGTAGTATCTTGCCGTTGGATTCACCCCTCCACTTT.